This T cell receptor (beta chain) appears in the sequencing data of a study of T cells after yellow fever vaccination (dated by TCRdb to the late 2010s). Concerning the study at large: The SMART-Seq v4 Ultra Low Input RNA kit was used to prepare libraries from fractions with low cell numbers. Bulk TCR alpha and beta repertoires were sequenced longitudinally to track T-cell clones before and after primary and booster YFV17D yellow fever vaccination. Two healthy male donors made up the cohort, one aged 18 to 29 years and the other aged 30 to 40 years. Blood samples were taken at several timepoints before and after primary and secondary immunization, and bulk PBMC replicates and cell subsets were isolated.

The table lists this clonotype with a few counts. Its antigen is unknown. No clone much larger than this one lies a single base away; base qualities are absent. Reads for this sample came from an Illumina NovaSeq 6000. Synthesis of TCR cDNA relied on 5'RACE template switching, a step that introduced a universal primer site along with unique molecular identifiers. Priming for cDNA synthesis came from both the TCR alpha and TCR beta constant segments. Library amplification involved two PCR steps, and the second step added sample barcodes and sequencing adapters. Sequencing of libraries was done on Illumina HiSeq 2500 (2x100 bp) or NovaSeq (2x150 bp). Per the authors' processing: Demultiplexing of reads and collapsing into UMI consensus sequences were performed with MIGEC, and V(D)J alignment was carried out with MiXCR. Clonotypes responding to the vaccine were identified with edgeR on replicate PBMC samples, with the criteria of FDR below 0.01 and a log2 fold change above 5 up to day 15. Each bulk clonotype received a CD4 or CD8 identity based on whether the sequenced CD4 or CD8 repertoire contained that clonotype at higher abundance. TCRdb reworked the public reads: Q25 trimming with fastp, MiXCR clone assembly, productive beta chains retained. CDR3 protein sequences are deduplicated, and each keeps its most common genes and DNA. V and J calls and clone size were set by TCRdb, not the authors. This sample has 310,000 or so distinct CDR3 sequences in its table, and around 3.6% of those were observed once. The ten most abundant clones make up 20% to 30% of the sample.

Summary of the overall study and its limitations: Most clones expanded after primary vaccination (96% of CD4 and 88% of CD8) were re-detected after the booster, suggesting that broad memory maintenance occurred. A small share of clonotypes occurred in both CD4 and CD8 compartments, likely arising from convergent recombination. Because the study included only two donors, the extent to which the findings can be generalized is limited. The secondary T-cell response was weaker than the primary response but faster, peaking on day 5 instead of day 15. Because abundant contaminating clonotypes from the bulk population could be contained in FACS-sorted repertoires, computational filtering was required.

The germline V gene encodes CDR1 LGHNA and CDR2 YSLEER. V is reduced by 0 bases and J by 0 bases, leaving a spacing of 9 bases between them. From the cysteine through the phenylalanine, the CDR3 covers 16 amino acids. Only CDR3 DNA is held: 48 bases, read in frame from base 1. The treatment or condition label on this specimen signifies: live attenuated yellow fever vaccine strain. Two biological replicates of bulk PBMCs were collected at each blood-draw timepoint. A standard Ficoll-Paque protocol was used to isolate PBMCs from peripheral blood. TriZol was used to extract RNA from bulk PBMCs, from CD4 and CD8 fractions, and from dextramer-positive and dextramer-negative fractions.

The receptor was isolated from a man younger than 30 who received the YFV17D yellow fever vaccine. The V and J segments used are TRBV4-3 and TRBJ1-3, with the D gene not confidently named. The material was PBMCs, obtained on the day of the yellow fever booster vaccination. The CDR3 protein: CASSQEGRRSGNTIYF. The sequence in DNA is TGCGCCAGCAGCCAAGAAGGACGTCGCTCTGGAAACACCATATATTTT.